The 29 T cell receptor beta chains below come from one sample, sequenced in a study of cytomegalovirus exposure and HLA in healthy donors. 13 Jbeta primers and 60 Vbeta primers were used for the PCR. The repertoire was sequenced with immunoSEQ multiplex PCR; TCRdb's copy has only in-frame clones and lacks some. The profile shows around 140,000 clones, around 80% of them singletons. The source material was PBMCs. The receptors come from a man aged 35-49 years in good health and CMV-seropositive.

V is TRBV6-1 and J is TRBJ2-2; maybe TRBD1 (5 bases). Between the trimmed V and J ends, which lost 1 base and 6 bases, there was a span of 15 bases. Germline V gives CDR1 MNHNS, CDR2 SASEGT. The CDR3 extends over 16 amino acids. The CDR3 loop reads CASSEESRAVAGELFF. In DNA, the CDR3 is TGTGCCAGCAGTGAAGAGAGCAGGGCGGTGGCCGGGGAGCTGTTTTTT.

The chain is built from TRBV7-3 and TRBJ2-5, with TRBD2 as a possible D gene (6 bases). Trimming removed 2 bases from V and 5 bases from J, with 9 bases in between. CDR1 and CDR2 from the germline V gene are SGHTA and FQGTGA. This CDR3 spans 13 amino acids. The CDR3 protein is CASSLGGSETQYF. CDR3 bases: TGTGCCAGCAGCTTAGGAGGGAGCGAGACCCAGTACTTC.

The count of this clone is one. The chain combines TRBV21-1 with TRBJ2-7; the table's D call, TRBD2, was not checked against the DNA. TRBV21-1 is an annotated pseudogene. This CDR3 spans 16 amino acids. CDR3 region: CASSTPPSRSSYEQYF. The DNA of the CDR3 is TGTGCCAGCAGCACCCCGCCTAGCAGGAGCTCCTACGAGCAGTACTTC.

This clone was seen more than once but under ten times. This chain joins TRBV28 and TRBJ2-7; D is possibly TRBD1 (6 bases). The CDR3 length is 14 residues. Germline V CDR1 and CDR2: MDHEN, SYDVKM. Trimming took 4 bases from V and 2 from J, leaving 12 bases between them. The CDR3 coding sequence is TGTGCCAGCAGTTCTTCAGGGGCCCCCTACGAGCAGTACTTC. Residues: CASSSSGAPYEQYF.

The chain employs TRBV5-4 and TRBJ2-5, with TRBD2 identical over 9 bases. With 0 bases clipped from V and 4 bases from J, the junction kept 7 bases outside the gene matches. The CDR3 is 16 residues long. Germline CDR1 reads SGHNT; CDR2 reads YYREEE (reference sequence). CDR3 DNA sequence: TGTGCCAGCAGCTTGGAGAGCGGGAGGAGGGTAGAGACCCAGTACTTC. As protein: CASSLESGRRVETQYF.

The J gene is TRBJ2-1, the V gene TRBV19; 8 nucleotides line up with TRBD2. Germline assignment: CDR1 LNHDA and CDR2 SQIVND (reference sequence). CDR3 length equals 14 residues. Losses at the gene ends were 5 bases for V and 7 bases for J; bases not matched to a gene: 7. CDR3 DNA: TGTGCCAGTAGTTCCAGCGGGGGAAAAAATGAGCAGTTCTTC. This encodes CASSSSGGKNEQFF.

The CDR3 nucleotides read TGTGCCAGCAGCGTAGCCTCCTCAAGCGGGATTTACAATGAGCAGTTCTTC. Amino acids: CASSVASSSGIYNEQFF. The genes are TRBV9 and TRBJ2-1; 7 bases fit TRBD2. The junction had 10 bases not matched to a gene; V was cut back by 0 bases and J by 4 bases. CDR1 is SGDLS, CDR2 YYNGEE, per germline. This CDR3 contains 17 residues.

In DNA form, the CDR3 reads TGTGCCAGCAGCCTCCGACTAGCGGGACGTCTTAAAGAGACCCAGTACTTC. This encodes CASSLRLAGRLKETQYF. V and J are TRBV7-8 and TRBJ2-5; 11 bases map to TRBD2. The V gene's germline CDR1 is SGHVS and CDR2 FQNEAQ. CDR3 size: 17 residues. The V gene end was trimmed by 5 bases and the J gene end by 3 bases; junction bases not matched to a gene: 11.

For this clone: The junction shows a germline mismatch at one end, possibly a read error. The chain joins TRBV7-9 to TRBJ1-5, with 8 bases matching TRBD1. The CDR3 is made up of 15 amino acids. Germline V lookup: CDR1 SEHNR, CDR2 FQNEAQ (reference sequence). CDR3 in amino acids: CSSSPQGAGNQPQHF. CDR3 DNA: TGTTCCAGCAGCCCGCAGGGGGCTGGCAATCAGCCCCAGCATTTT.

The chain links TRBV10-3 to TRBJ2-5; tentatively, D is TRBD2 (6 bases). Germline CDR1 ENHRY, CDR2 SYGVKD. V lost 2 bases to trimming and J lost 3 bases, with 13 bases between them. The CDR3 is 15 amino acids. The CDR3 here is CAISEHQTGEETQYF. DNA of the CDR3: TGTGCCATCAGTGAGCATCAAACGGGAGAAGAGACCCAGTACTTC.

CDR3 sequence (DNA): TGTGCCAGCAGTTACAGGGTGAACACTGAAGCTTTCTTT. This translates into CASSYRVNTEAFF. The rearrangement links TRBV11-3 to TRBJ1-1, with D perhaps TRBD1 (6 bases). The CDR3 has 13 amino acids. Germline V gene lookup returns CDR1 SGHNT and CDR2 YENEEA. Trimming cost V 6 bases and J 0 bases, with 8 bases left between them.

The chain carries TRBV11-3 and TRBJ2-3; 14 nucleotides align to TRBD2. Trimming removed 5 bases from V and 4 bases from J; junction bases left unmatched: 8. The germline V gene has CDR1 SGHNT and CDR2 YENEEA. The CDR3 length is 17 residues. The CDR3 protein is CASSTGLAGGRADTQYF. The CDR3 DNA reads TGTGCCAGCAGCACAGGACTAGCGGGAGGCCGGGCAGATACGCAGTATTTT.

The chain links TRBV6-1 to TRBJ2-7, with D possibly matching TRBD1 (5 bases). CDR3 size: 15 residues. V gave up 0 bases and J gave up 4 bases, with 13 bases separating them. The germline CDR1 and CDR2 sequences are MNHNS and SASEGT. In DNA form, the CDR3 reads TGTGCCAGCAGTGAAGCGGGGCTAGTAGGGTACGAGCAGTACTTC. It specifies CASSEAGLVGYEQYF.

Only one count was recorded for this clone. The chain has TRBV4-2 and TRBJ2-7, with D possibly TRBD2 on 5 matching bases. The CDR3 covers 16 residues. The V gene's germline CDR1 is LGHNA and CDR2 YNFKEQ. V lost 1 base and J 3 bases, leaving 16 bases between the germline ends. The chain's CDR3 is CASSQGETTLNYEQYF. The CDR3 nucleotides are TGTGCCAGCAGCCAAGGTGAGACTACATTAAACTACGAGCAGTACTTC.

This clone was counted only a few times. CDR3 sequence reads: CASSPQGAGDTQYF. CDR3 nucleotide sequence: TGTGCCAGCAGCCCACAGGGGGCCGGAGATACGCAGTATTTT. This rearrangement joins TRBV11-2 to TRBJ2-3, with TRBD1 matching over 9 bases. CDR1 and CDR2 (germline): SGHAT, FQNNGV. The CDR3 covers 14 residues. J lost 5 bases, V lost 5 bases, and 5 bases had no gene match.

The genes are TRBV9 and TRBJ2-1; a possible D gene is TRBD1 (7 bases). V was cut by 4 bases and J by 9 bases, with 20 bases left in between. CDR3 length: 15 residues. Germline V gene lookup returns CDR1 SGDLS and CDR2 YYNGEE. The CDR3 sequence is CASSFSTGRGFEQFF. DNA for the CDR3: TGTGCCAGCAGCTTTTCGACAGGGCGGGGTTTTGAGCAGTTCTTC.

The V gene is TRBV7-6, the J gene TRBJ1-1; D call uncertain. The CDR3 is made up of 13 amino acids. Germline values: CDR1 SGHVS, CDR2 FNYEAQ. The V gene lost 5 bases and the J gene lost 5 bases, with 12 bases spanning the gap. The CDR3 reads CASSPAPGTEAFF. In DNA form, the CDR3 reads TGTGCCAGCAGCCCTGCCCCGGGGACTGAAGCTTTCTTT.

This rearrangement joins TRBV15 to TRBJ1-4; 9 nucleotides align to TRBD1. With V trimmed by 0 bases and J by 3 bases, 8 bases remained unmatched. There are 18 residues in the CDR3. Per germline, CDR1 LNHNV and CDR2 YYDKDF (reference sequence). Here the CDR3 DNA reads TGTGCCACCAGCAGAGATCGGACAGGGGTACGGGCTAATGAAAAACTGTTTTTT. This translates into CATSRDRTGVRANEKLFF.

In its sample, this clone was seen once. The chain carries TRBV7-3 and TRBJ2-1; 7 bases are shared with TRBD1. Trimming removed 5 bases from V and 4 bases from J; junction bases left unmatched: 5. The length of the CDR3 is 14 residues. Germline CDR1 and CDR2: SGHTA and FQGTGA. In DNA, the CDR3 is TGTGCCAGCAGCCCGGGACAGAATTACAATGAGCAGTTCTTC. The encoded protein is CASSPGQNYNEQFF.

As DNA, the CDR3 is TGTGCCAGTAGTCCGTGGACAGGGTTAAGCACCGGGGAGCTGTTTTTT. This gives the protein CASSPWTGLSTGELFF. The J gene is TRBJ2-2, the V gene TRBV19; 8 nucleotides line up with TRBD1. With V trimmed by 5 bases and J by 4 bases, 9 bases remained unmatched. CDR3 size: 16 residues. The V gene's germline CDR1 is LNHDA and CDR2 SQIVND (reference sequence).

The sample holds a few counts of this clone. The V gene is TRBV7-2, the J gene TRBJ1-5, with 9 bases matching TRBD1. Unmatched junction bases numbered 6, after V lost 4 bases and J lost 8 bases. From germline, CDR1 is SGHTA and CDR2 FQGNSA. This CDR3 is 14 amino acids long. CDR3: CASSSQGAMEPQHF. CDR3 coding DNA: TGTGCCAGCAGCTCACAGGGGGCTATGGAGCCCCAGCATTTT.

The rearrangement uses TRBV7-6 and TRBJ2-2; D perhaps matches TRBD1 (5 bases). Germline V gives CDR1 SGHVS, CDR2 FNYEAQ. V lost 8 bases to trimming and J lost 0 bases, with 10 bases between them. The length of the CDR3 is 14 residues. CDR3 in amino acids: CASQGGANTGELFF. The CDR3, as DNA: TGTGCCAGCCAGGGTGGGGCGAACACCGGGGAGCTGTTTTTT.

This sequence joins TRBV2 and TRBJ2-3; D remains ambiguous. The V gene lost 2 bases and the J gene lost 1 base, with 7 bases spanning the gap. The length of the CDR3 is 14 residues. CDR1 is SNHLY, CDR2 FYNNEI, per germline. Here the CDR3 DNA reads TGTGCCAGCAGTGAAAACCAGGGCACAGATACGCAGTATTTT. Residues: CASSENQGTDTQYF.

This rearrangement joins TRBV4-1 to TRBJ1-3; weak D call: TRBD1 (6 bases). Germline V gives CDR1 MGHRA, CDR2 YSYEKL. Trimming took 4 bases from V and 3 from J, leaving 16 bases between them. The CDR3 contains 16 residues. The CDR3 DNA sequence: TGCGCCAGCAGCCCAGGGGACGACAGCTTTGGAAACACCATATATTTT. This translates into CASSPGDDSFGNTIYF.

This clone turned up a few times. V and J are TRBV28 and TRBJ1-1; the D gene is possibly TRBD1 (5 bases). Trimming took off 2 bases at V and 2 bases at J, with 12 bases between the two ends. This CDR3 is 15 amino acids long. Germline V gene data show CDR1 as MDHEN and CDR2 as SYDVKM. CDR3 region: CASSLSRAGNTEAFF. The DNA for the CDR3 is TGTGCCAGCAGTTTAAGCAGGGCGGGAAACACTGAAGCTTTCTTT.

This clone is a singleton in its sample. J is TRBJ2-7 and V is TRBV6-6, with 10 bases fitting TRBD1. This CDR3 is built from 14 residues. CDR1 and CDR2 from the germline V gene are MNHNY and SVGAGI (reference sequence). V shed 6 bases, J shed 2 bases, and the junction held 4 bases outside the gene matches. CDR3 sequence (DNA): TGTGCCAGCAGGCCGGGACAGGGGCCCTACGAGCAGTACTTC. Translation gives CASRPGQGPYEQYF.

This clone showed up just once. This chain uses TRBV7-9 with TRBJ2-7, with TRBD1 identical over 12 bases. The V gene end was trimmed by 0 bases and the J gene end by 7 bases; junction bases not matched to a gene: 4. Germline V gene sequence: CDR1 SEHNR, CDR2 FQNEAQ (reference sequence). This CDR3 is 15 amino acids long. CDR3 sequence reads: CASSLAGQGAREQYF. The CDR3 DNA reads TGTGCCAGCAGCTTAGCGGGACAGGGGGCGCGGGAGCAGTACTTC. Based on the CDR3 plus reference TRBV7-9 and TRBJ2-7, the full variable domain is DTGVSQNPRHKITKRGQNVTFRCDPISEHNRLYWYRQTLGQGPEFLTYFQNEAQLEKSRLLSDRFSAERPKGSFSTLEIQRTEQGDSAMYLCASSLAGQGAREQYFGPGTRLTVT.

This clone was recorded once. This chain uses TRBV2 with TRBJ2-7, with TRBD1 identical over 9 bases. Germline V lookup: CDR1 SNHLY, CDR2 FYNNEI. The CDR3 contains 14 residues. With V trimmed by 7 bases and J by 6 bases, 10 bases remained unmatched. CDR3 DNA: TGTGCCAGCAAACGGGACAGGGTCATGAGCGAGCAGTACTTC. As protein: CASKRDRVMSEQYF.

This clone was observed a single time. CDR3 DNA sequence: TGCAGCGCCAGGGGTGCGGAGACCCAGTACTTC. Amino acid sequence: CSARGAETQYF. The V call is TRBV29-1, the J call TRBJ2-5; D might be TRBD1 (6 bases). CDR1 SQVTM and CDR2 ANQGSEA come from the germline V gene. The germline V and J ends were trimmed by 7 bases and 5 bases, with 11 bases remaining between them. The CDR3 length is 11 residues.